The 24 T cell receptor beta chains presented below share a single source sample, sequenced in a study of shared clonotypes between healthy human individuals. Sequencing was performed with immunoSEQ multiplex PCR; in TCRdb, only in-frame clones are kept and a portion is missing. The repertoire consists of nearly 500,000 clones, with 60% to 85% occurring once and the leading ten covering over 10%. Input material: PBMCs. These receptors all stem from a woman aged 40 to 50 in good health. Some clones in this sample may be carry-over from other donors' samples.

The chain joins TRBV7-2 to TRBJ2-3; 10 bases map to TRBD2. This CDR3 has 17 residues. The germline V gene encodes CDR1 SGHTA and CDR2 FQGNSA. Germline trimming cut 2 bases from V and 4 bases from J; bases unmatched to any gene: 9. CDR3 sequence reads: CASSLMASGRGADTQYF. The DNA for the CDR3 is TGTGCCAGCAGCTTAATGGCTAGCGGGAGAGGTGCAGATACGCAGTATTTT.

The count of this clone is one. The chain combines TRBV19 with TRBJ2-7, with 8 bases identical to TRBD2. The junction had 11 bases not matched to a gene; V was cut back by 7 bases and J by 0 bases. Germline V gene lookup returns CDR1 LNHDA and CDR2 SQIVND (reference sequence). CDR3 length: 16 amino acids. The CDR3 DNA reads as TGTGCCAGTACACCGGAGGGGGGACTAGACTCCTACGAGCAGTACTTC. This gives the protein CASTPEGGLDSYEQYF.

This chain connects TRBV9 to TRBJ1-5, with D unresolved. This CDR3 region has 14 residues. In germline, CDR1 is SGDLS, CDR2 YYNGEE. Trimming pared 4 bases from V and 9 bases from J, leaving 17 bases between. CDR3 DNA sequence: TGTGCCAGCAGCCCCCAGACGTGGGGTTCGCCCCAGCATTTT. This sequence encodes CASSPQTWGSPQHF.

CDR3 loop: CASSPSRDSHEKLFF. The CDR3 DNA is TGTGCCAGCTCACCATCGAGGGACAGCCATGAAAAACTGTTTTTT. The chain combines TRBV18 with TRBJ1-4; TRBD1 matches 7 bases. The V segment lost 2 bases and the J segment 6 bases; nucleotides outside the gene matches: 6. The CDR3 loop spans 15 amino acids. CDR1 is KGHSH and CDR2 is LQKENI in the germline V gene.

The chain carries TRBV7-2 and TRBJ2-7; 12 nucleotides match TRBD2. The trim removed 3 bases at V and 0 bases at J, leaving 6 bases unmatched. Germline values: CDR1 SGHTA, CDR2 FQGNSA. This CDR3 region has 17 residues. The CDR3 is CASSLGLAGFSSYEQYF. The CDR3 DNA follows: TGTGCCAGCAGCTTGGGACTAGCGGGCTTCAGCTCCTACGAGCAGTACTTC.

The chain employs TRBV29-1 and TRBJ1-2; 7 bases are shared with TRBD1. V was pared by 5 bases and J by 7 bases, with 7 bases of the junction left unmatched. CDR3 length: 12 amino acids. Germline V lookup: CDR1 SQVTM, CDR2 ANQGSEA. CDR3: CSVLGQSVGYTF. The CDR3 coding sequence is TGCAGCGTTTTGGGACAGTCAGTTGGCTACACCTTC.

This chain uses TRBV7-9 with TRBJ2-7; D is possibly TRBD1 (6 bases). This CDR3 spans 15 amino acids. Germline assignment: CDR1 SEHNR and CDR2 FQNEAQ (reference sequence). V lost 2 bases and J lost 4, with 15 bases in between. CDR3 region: CASSLLPGHTYEQYF. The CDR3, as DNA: TGTGCCAGCAGCTTACTACCGGGACATACTTACGAGCAGTACTTC.

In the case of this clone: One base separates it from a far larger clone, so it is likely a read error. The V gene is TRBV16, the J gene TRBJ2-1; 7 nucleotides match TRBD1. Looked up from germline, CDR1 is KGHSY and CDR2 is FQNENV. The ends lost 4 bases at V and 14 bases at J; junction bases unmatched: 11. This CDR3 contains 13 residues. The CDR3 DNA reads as TGTGCCAGCAGCCGCCCCCCGGACAGGCGGGAGTTCTTC. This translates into CASSRPPDRREFF.

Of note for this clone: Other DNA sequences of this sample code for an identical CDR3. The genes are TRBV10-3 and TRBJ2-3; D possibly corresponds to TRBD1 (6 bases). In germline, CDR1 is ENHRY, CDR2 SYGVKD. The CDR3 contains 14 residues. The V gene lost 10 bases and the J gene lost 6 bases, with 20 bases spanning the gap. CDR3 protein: CATGPGTTRDTQYF. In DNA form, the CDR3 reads TGTGCCACCGGGCCCGGGACAACCCGGGATACGCAGTATTTT.

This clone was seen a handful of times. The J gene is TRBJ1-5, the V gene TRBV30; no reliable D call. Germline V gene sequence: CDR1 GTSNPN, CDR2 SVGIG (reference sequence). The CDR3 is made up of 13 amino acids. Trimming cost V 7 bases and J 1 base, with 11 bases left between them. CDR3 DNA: TGTGCCTCCAGAGGTGGCAGCAATCAGCCCCAGCATTTT. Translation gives CASRGGSNQPQHF.

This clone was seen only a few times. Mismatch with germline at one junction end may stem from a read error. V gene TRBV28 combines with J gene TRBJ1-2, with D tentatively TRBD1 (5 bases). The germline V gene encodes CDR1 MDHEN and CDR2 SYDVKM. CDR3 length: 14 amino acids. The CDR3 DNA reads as TGTACCAGCAGTTTAGGGGACGTCGGTTATGGCTACACCTTC. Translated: CTSSLGDVGYGYTF.

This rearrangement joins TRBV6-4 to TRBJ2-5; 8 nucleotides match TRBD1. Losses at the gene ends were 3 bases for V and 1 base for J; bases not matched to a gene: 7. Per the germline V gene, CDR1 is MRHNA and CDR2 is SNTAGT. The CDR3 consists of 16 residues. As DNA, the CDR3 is TGTGCCAGCAGTGAAGGGACAGGTGGGGGCCAAGAGACCCAGTACTTC. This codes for CASSEGTGGGQETQYF.

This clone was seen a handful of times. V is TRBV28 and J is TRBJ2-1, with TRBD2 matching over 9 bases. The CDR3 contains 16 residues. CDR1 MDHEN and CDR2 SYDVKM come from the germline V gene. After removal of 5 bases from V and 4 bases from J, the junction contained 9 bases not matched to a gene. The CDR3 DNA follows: TGTGCCAGCAGTCCCCGCACTAGCGGGCCGTACAATGAGCAGTTCTTC. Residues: CASSPRTSGPYNEQFF.

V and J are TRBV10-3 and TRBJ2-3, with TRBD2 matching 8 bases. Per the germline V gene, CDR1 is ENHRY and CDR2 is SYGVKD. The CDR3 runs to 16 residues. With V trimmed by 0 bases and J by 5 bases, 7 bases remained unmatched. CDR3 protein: CAISESTGGPRDTQYF. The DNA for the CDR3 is TGTGCCATCAGTGAGTCGACGGGAGGGCCGAGAGATACGCAGTATTTT.

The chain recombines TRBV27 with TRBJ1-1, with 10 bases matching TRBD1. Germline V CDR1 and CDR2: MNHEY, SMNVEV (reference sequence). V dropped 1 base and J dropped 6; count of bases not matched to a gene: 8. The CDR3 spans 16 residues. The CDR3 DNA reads TGTGCCAGCAGTTTATACCGGGACAGGGGCAAGCCTGAAGCTTTCTTT. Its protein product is CASSLYRDRGKPEAFF.

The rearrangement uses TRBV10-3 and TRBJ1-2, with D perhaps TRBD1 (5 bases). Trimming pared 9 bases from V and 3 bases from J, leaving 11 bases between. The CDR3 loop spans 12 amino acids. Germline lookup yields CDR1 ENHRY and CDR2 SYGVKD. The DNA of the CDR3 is TGTGCCATTAACCCGGGGGACTATGGCTACACCTTC. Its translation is CAINPGDYGYTF.

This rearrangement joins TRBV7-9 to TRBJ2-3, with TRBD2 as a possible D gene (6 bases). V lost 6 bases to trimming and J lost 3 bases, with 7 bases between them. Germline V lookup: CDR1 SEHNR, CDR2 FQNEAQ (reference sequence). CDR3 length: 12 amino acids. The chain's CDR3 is CASRRGTDTQYF. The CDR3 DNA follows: TGTGCCAGCAGGCGGGGTACAGATACGCAGTATTTT.

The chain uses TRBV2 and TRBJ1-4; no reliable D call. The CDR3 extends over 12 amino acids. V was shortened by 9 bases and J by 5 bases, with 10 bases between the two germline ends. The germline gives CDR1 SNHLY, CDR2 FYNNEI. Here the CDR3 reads CASGQDNEKLFF. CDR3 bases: TGTGCCAGTGGGCAGGACAATGAAAAACTGTTTTTT.

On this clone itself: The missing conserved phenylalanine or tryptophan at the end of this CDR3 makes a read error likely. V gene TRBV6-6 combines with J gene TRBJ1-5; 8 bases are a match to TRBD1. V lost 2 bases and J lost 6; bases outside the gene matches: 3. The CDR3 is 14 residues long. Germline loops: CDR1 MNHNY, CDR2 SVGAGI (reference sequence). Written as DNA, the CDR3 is TGTGCCAGCAGTTACGACAGGGGAGGTCAGCCCCAGCATTTA. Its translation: CASSYDRGGQPQHL.

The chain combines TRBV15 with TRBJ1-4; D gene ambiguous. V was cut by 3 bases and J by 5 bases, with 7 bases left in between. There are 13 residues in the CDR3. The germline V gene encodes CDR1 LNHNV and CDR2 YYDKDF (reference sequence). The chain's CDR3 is CATSRAGNEKLFF. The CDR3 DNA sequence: TGTGCCACCAGCAGGGCTGGGAATGAAAAACTGTTTTTT.

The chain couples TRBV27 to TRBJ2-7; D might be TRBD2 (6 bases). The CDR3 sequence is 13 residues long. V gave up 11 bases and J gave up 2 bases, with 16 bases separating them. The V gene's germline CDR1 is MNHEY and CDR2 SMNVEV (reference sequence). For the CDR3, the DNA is TGTGCCCACGGAGGGACGGCAGCCTACGAGCAGTACTTC. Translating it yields CAHGGTAAYEQYF.

As DNA, the CDR3 is TGTGCCAGCAGCGCCCCCGCCGGGAGCGGGAGCTCCTACAATGAGCAGTTCTTC. It translates to CASSAPAGSGSSYNEQFF. The chain links TRBV7-2 to TRBJ2-1; TRBD2 matches 8 bases. The CDR3 contains 18 residues. Germline V gives CDR1 SGHTA, CDR2 FQGNSA. Unmatched junction bases numbered 12, after V lost 5 bases and J lost 0 bases.

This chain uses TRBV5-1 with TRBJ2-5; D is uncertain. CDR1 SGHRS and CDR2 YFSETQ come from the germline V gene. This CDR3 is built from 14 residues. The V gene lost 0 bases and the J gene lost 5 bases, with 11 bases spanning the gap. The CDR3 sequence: CASSLGFHGETQYF. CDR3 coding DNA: TGCGCCAGCAGCTTGGGCTTCCACGGGGAGACCCAGTACTTC.

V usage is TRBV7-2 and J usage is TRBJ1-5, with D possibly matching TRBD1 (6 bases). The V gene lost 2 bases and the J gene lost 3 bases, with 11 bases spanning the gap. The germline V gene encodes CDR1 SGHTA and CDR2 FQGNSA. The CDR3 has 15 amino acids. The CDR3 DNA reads TGTGCCAGCAGCTTAACTACAGGGCCCAATCAGCCCCAGCATTTT. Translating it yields CASSLTTGPNQPQHF.